These 5 T cell receptor beta chains were all obtained from the same sample, sequenced in a study of T cells in Graves' hyperthyroidism and ophthalmopathy (dated by TCRdb to between 2018 and 2021). Receptor amplification or capture employed multiplex PCR. The sequencer listed for this sample is Illumina HiSeq 2000. Amplification of TCR beta CDR3 regions was carried out from RNA transcripts. For the first round of RT-PCR on the TCR CDR3, the HTBI primer set was used together with the Qiagen OneStep RT-PCR kit. TCRdb passed the public sequencing reads through fastp at Q25 and MiXCR, retaining productive beta sequences. Rows are combined by CDR3 protein, so each entry shows the most common genes and DNA. A total of a few hundred thousand distinct CDR3 sequences appear in this sample, around 15% of them only once. Together, the top ten hold 30% to 40% of the sample. The specimen sequenced was blood. Receptor source: a woman in her thirties or forties with Graves' ophthalmopathy.

V usage is TRBV12-3 or TRBV12-4 and J usage is TRBJ2-7, with a possible D match to TRBD1 (5 bases). The CDR3 covers 16 residues. V lost 10 bases, J lost 3 bases, and 25 bases lay in between. CDR3 nucleotides: TGTGCCACCAAATCCCCAAAGCAGGGCACCGACTACGAGCAGTACTTC. The encoded protein is CATKSPKQGTDYEQYF.

This clonotype was seen repeatedly, ten times or more. The V gene is TRBV11-2, the J gene TRBJ2-7, with 9 bases lining up with TRBD1. Germline trimming cut 4 bases from V and 6 bases from J; bases unmatched to any gene: 7. Per germline, CDR1 SGHAT and CDR2 FQNNGV. The CDR3 extends over 14 amino acids. CDR3 sequence (DNA): TGTGCCAGCAGCTCCCCGGGACAGGGCCGCGAGCAGTACTTC. Protein sequence: CASSSPGQGREQYF.

In its sample, this clonotype was seen a few times. This chain connects TRBV20-1 to TRBJ2-3; D is unresolved. The CDR3 has 14 residues. The V gene lost 3 bases and the J gene lost 0 bases, with 10 bases spanning the gap. Germline V lookup: CDR1 DFQATT, CDR2 SNEGSKA (reference sequence). The CDR3 sequence is CSASAGSSTDTQYF. The DNA for the CDR3 is TGCAGTGCTAGCGCTGGGTCTAGCACAGATACGCAGTATTTT.

This clonotype showed up many times. V gene TRBV2 combines with J gene TRBJ1-5; TRBD1 might be the D (6 bases). The length of the CDR3 is 13 residues. Deletions cut 5 bases from V and 6 bases from J, with 11 bases between. Germline loops: CDR1 SNHLY, CDR2 FYNNEI. CDR3 in DNA: TGTGCCAGCAGTAGGGGGGCGGCTCAGCCCCAGCATTTT. This sequence encodes CASSRGAAQPQHF.

In this sample, this clonotype turned up a few times. The gene calls are TRBV2 and TRBJ2-1, with TRBD1 identical over 8 bases. CDR1 is SNHLY and CDR2 is FYNNEI in the germline V gene. Trimming cost V 8 bases and J 5 bases; bases outside gene matches: 8. This CDR3 contains 14 residues. The CDR3 reads CASGRTGRHNEQFF. CDR3 nucleotide sequence: TGTGCCAGCGGGAGGACAGGGCGCCACAATGAGCAGTTCTTC.